This is a list of T cell receptor beta chains from one sample in a study of breast tumors, draining lymph nodes, adjacent tissues. TCRdb used MiXCR to reprocess the multiplex PCR reads, holding one entry per CDR3 protein. This table has 150,000 or so distinct CDR3 sequences, around 33% appearing once. Sequencing input: axillary lymph node tissue. The receptors stem from a female donor with breast cancer. Some clones in this sample may be carry-over from other donors' samples. Each CDR3 is given with its conserved first and last residue. A D gene is named only where the DNA matches it firmly. Some rows mark clone size as missing; the rest say once, few, many or name a class of expanded clone.

TRBJ1-1 . . TRBV12-3/TRBV12-4 CASSPGEGYTEAFF TGTGCCAGCAGCCCCGGGGAGGGCTACACTGAAGCTTTCTTT
TRBJ2-2 many . TRBV29-1 CSARGEGSEVSWTGELFF TGCAGCGCTAGGGGTGAGGGGAGTGAGGTATCGTGGACCGGGGAGCTGTTTTTT
TRBJ2-2 many . TRBV5-6 CASSFIANTGELFF TGTGCCAGCAGCTTTATAGCTAACACCGGGGAGCTGTTTTTT
TRBJ2-5 many . TRBV20-1 CSATLEETQSF TGCAGTGCCACCCTGGAGGAGACCCAGTCCTTC
TRBJ2-7 many . TRBV20-1 CSARDRTPGTEQYF TGCAGTGCTAGAGACCGCACTCCGGGGACCGAGCAGTACTTC
TRBJ1-6 . . TRBV12-3/TRBV12-4 CASSPQGTPPLHF TGTGCCAGCAGTCCCCAGGGAACCCCACCCCTCCACTTT
TRBJ2-7 many . TRBV2 CASTLPRQVYEQYF TGTGCCAGCACCCTACCAAGACAGGTCTACGAGCAGTACTTC
TRBJ2-5 many TRBD2 TRBV18 CASSPRVGLAQETQYF TGTGCCAGCTCACCACGGGTTGGACTAGCCCAAGAGACCCAGTACTTC
TRBJ2-3 many TRBD1 TRBV5-6 CASRITPGQGPKTQYF TGTGCCAGCAGAATAACTCCGGGACAGGGACCCAAAACGCAGTATTTT
TRBJ2-3 . . TRBV20-1 CSAPSADTQYF TGCAGTGCTCCCAGCGCAGATACGCAGTATTTT
TRBJ2-5 few . TRBV7-3 CASSWVGGGQGTQYF TGTGCCAGCAGCTGGGTGGGGGGGGGGCAAGGGACCCAGTACTTC
TRBJ2-6 . TRBD1 TRBV19 CASSISSGTGGPGANVLTF TGTGCCAGTAGTATCTCCTCCGGGACAGGGGGCCCTGGGGCCAACGTCCTGACTTTC
TRBJ1-1 . . TRBV5-8 CASSLGDSWNTEAFF TGTGCCAGCAGCTTGGGCGACAGTTGGAACACTGAAGCTTTCTTT
TRBJ2-3 . TRBD2 TRBV20-1 CSARDPGTSGYF TGCAGTGCTAGAGATCCGGGGACTAGCGGGTATTTT
TRBJ1-6 many . TRBV19 CATTNPGKTNSPLHF TGTGCCACCACAAACCCGGGGAAAACCAATTCACCCCTCCACTTT
TRBJ1-3 . . TRBV5-1 CASSLDGVHSGNTVYF TGCGCCAGCAGCTTGGATGGGGTTCACTCTGGAAACACCGTATACTTT
TRBJ1-3 many . TRBV28 CASSLKRKGVGNTIYF TGTGCCAGCAGTTTAAAACGAAAAGGGGTTGGAAACACCATATATTTT
TRBJ2-1 . TRBD2 TRBV2 CASSRHSAGTSGEQFF TGTGCCAGCAGTCGCCATTCGGCCGGGACTAGCGGCGAGCAGTTCTTC
TRBJ2-7 many TRBD2 TRBV5-6 CASSLMREREQYF TGTGCCAGCAGCTTGATGCGGGAGCGCGAGCAGTACTTC
TRBJ2-7 many . TRBV7-9 CASSYSSSTTFSYEQYF TGTGCCAGCAGTTACAGTTCCTCGACTACTTTCTCCTACGAGCAGTACTTC
TRBJ1-4 once TRBD1 TRBV11-1 CASSLGGQGAEKLPF TGTGCCAGCAGCTTAGGTGGACAGGGAGCCGAAAAACTGCCTTTT
TRBJ1-4 . . TRBV12-3/TRBV12-4 CASSEDATNEKLFF TGTGCCAGCAGTGAAGATGCAACTAATGAAAAACTGTTTTTT
TRBJ2-1 . TRBD2 TRBV7-9 CASTPSTSGSYNEQFF TGTGCCAGCACTCCCTCGACTAGCGGGAGCTACAATGAGCAGTTCTTC
TRBJ1-5 . . TRBV20-1 CSASSSGVGQPQHF TGCAGTGCTAGCTCTAGCGGGGTGGGACAGCCCCAGCATTTT
TRBJ1-2 . . TRBV29-1 CSVIFGKYGLTF TGCAGCGTGATTTTTGGGAAATATGGGCTCACCTTC
TRBJ1-2 many TRBD1 TRBV30 CAWSSRGTGDGYTF TGTGCCTGGAGTAGTAGGGGGACAGGGGATGGCTACACCTTC
TRBJ2-5 many TRBD1 TRBV5-1 CASSLVGTGAGETQYF TGCGCCAGCAGCTTGGTTGGGACAGGGGCCGGGGAGACCCAGTACTTC